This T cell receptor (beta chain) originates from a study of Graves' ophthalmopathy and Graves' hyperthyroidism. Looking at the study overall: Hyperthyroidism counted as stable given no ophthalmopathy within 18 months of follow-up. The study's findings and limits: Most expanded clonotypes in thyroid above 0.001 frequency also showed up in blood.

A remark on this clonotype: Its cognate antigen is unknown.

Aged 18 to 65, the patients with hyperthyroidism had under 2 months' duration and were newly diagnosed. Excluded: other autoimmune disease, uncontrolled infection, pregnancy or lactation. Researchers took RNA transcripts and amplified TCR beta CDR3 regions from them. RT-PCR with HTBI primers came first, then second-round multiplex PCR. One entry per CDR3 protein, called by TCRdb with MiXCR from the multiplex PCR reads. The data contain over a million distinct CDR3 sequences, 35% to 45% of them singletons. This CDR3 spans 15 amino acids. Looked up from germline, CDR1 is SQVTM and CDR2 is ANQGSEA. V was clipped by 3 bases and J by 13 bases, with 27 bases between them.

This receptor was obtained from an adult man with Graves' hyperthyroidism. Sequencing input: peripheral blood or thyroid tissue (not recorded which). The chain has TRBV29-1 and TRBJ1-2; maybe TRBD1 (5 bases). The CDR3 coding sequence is TGCAGCGTTGAGGGGGACGAGCAGGGTATCAGAGATTCCACCTTC. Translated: CSVEGDEQGIRDSTF.